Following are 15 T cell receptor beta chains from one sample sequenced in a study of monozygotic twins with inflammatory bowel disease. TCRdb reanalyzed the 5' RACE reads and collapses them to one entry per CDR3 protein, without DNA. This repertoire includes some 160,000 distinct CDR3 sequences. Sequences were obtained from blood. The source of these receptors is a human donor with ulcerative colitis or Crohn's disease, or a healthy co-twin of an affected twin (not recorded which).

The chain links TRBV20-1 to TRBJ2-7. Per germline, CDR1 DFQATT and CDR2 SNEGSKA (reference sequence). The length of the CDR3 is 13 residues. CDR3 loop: CSAGQWGSYEQYF.

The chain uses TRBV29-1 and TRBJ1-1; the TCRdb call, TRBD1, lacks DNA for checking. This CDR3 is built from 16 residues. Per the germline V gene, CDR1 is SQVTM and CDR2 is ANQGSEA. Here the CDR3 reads CSVEGEGTGASTEAFF.

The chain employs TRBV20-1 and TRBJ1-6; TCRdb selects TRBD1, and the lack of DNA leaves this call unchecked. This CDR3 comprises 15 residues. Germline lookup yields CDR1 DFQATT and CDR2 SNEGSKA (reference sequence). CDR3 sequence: CSARPTGGWGSPLHF.

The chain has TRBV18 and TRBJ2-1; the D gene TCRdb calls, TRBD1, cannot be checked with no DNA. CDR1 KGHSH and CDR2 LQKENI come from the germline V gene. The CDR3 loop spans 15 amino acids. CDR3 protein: CASSPKTGGLNEQFF.

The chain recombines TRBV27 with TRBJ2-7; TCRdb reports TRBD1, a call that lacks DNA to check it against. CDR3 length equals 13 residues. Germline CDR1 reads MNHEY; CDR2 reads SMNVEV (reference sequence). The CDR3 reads CASSVGTHYEQYF.

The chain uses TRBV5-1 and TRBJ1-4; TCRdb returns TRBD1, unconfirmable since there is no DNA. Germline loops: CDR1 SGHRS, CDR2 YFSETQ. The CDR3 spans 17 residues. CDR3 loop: CASSPEGGTATNEKLFF.

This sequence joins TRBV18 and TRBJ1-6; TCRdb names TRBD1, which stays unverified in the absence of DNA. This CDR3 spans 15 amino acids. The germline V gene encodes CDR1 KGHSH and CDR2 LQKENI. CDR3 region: CASSPPPGGIRPLHF.

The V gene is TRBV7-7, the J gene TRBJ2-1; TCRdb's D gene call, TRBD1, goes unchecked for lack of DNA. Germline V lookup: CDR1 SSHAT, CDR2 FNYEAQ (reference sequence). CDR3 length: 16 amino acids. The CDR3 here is CASSLGLSGQYNEQFF.

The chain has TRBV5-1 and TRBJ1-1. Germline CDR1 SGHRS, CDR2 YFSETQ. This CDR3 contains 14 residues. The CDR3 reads CASSLSSGNTEAFF.

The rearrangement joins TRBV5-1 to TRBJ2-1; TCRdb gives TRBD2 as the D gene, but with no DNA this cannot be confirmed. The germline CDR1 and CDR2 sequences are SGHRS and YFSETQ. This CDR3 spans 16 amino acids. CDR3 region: CASKAGGPETYNEQFF.

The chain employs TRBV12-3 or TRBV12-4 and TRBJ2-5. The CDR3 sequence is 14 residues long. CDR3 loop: CASSFGPTGETQYF.

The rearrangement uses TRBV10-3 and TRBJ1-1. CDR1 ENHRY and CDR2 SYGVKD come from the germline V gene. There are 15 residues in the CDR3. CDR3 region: CAISEFGKMNTEAFF.

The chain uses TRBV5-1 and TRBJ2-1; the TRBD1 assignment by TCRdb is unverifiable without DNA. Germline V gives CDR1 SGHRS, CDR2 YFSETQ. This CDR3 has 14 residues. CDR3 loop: CASSSVQGAGEQFF.

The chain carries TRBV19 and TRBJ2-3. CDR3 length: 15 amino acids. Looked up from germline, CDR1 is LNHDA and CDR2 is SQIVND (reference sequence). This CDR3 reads CASSIYSRNTDTQYF.

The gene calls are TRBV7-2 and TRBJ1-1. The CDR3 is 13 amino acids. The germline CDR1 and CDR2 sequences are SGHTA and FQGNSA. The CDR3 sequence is CVSSSGKNTEAFF.